These 6 T cell receptor beta chains share one sample of origin, sequenced in a study of OX40 agonist ivuxolimab in advanced cancers. Some clones are missing from TCRdb's copy, which holds only in-frame ones; the method was immunoSEQ multiplex PCR. The sample has tens of thousands of clones, 90% to 95% seen once. Sequenced here: CD4+ or CD8+ T cells sorted from blood, sampled in a trial of the OX40 agonist ivuxolimab. All receptors derive from an adult with an advanced solid tumor such as melanoma, head and neck, liver or kidney cancer.

This chain uses TRBV5-4 with TRBJ1-5; unclear D gene. The CDR3 runs 14 residues. Deletions cut 4 bases from V and 0 bases from J, with 8 bases between. CDR1 and CDR2 from the germline V gene are SGHNT and YYREEE (reference sequence). This CDR3 is CASSADGSNQPQHF. The CDR3 region has the DNA TGTGCCAGCAGCGCCGACGGTAGCAATCAGCCCCAGCATTTT.

This clone was recorded once. The CDR3 nucleotides are TGTGCCAGCAGCCAAGATCATTCGAGGCCCTGGAACACAGATACGCAGTATTTT. It is translated as CASSQDHSRPWNTDTQYF. The rearrangement links TRBV14 to TRBJ2-3; the D is unclear. Germline V lookup: CDR1 SGHDN, CDR2 FVKESK. Trimming left V 0 bases short and J 2 bases short, with 18 bases between. This CDR3 comprises 18 residues.

The rearrangement links TRBV7-9 to TRBJ1-2, with D unresolved. V was pared by 4 bases and J by 0 bases, with 6 bases between. The CDR3 runs to 13 residues. Germline CDR1 SEHNR, CDR2 FQNEAQ (reference sequence). The CDR3 spells CASSSPANYGYTF. DNA for the CDR3: TGTGCCAGCAGCTCTCCAGCTAACTATGGCTACACCTTC.

This clone was seen more than once but under ten times. This chain joins TRBV6-1 and TRBJ2-1, with 8 nucleotides matching TRBD1. J gave up 5 bases and V 3 bases, and 3 bases lay outside the gene matches. The germline V gene encodes CDR1 MNHNS and CDR2 SASEGT. The CDR3 totals 14 residues. CDR3 sequence: CASSETGENNEQFF. In DNA form, the CDR3 reads TGTGCCAGCAGTGAGACAGGGGAAAACAATGAGCAGTTCTTC.

This clone was observed a single time. The chain combines TRBV6-5 with TRBJ2-3; D is undetermined. Trimming left V 0 bases short and J 0 bases short, with 7 bases between. This CDR3 is built from 15 residues. CDR1 is MNHEY, CDR2 SVGAGI, per germline. CDR3: CASSYSGRSTDTQYF. The CDR3, as DNA: TGTGCCAGCAGTTACTCAGGGCGGAGCACAGATACGCAGTATTTT.

The genes are TRBV6-5 and TRBJ2-7, with 7 nucleotides matching TRBD1. Germline V CDR1 and CDR2: MNHEY, SVGAGI. This CDR3 spans 14 amino acids. J was trimmed by 6 bases and V by 5 bases; bases with no gene match: 10. Here the CDR3 reads CASSTSGTVPEQYF. The DNA of the CDR3 is TGTGCCAGCAGTACCTCAGGGACAGTGCCCGAGCAGTACTTC.